The 3 T cell receptor beta chains in this list originate from one sample, sequenced in a study of response to subunit inactivated influenza vaccine. MiXCR, applied by TCRdb to the RT-PCR reads, yields one record per CDR3 protein. The sample records hundreds of thousands of distinct CDR3 sequences, less than 20% being singletons. The material was PBMCs from blood, obtained about 5 days after vaccination. These TCRs come from a man over 45 who received an inactivated influenza vaccine.

This clonotype has just a few counts. The chain carries TRBV6-1 and TRBJ2-3; D perhaps matches TRBD2 (6 bases). CDR1 is MNHNS and CDR2 is SASEGT in the germline V gene. V lost 8 bases and J 1 base, leaving 13 bases between the germline ends. This CDR3 spans 14 amino acids. CDR3 protein: CASRAPSGTDTQYF. The CDR3 coding sequence is TGTGCCAGCCGTGCCCCTAGCGGCACAGATACGCAGTATTTT.

This clonotype has a handful of counts. The V and J genes are TRBV6-1 and TRBJ1-1, with a tentative D call TRBD1 (5 bases). V lost 6 bases to trimming and J lost 4 bases, with 12 bases between them. Germline V gene lookup returns CDR1 MNHNS and CDR2 SASEGT. The CDR3 covers 13 residues. The CDR3 nucleotides read TGTGCCAGCAGCGGGGGGGGGGGCACTGAAGCTTTCTTT. Amino acid sequence: CASSGGGGTEAFF.

This chain links TRBV18 with TRBJ1-2; D call uncertain. V dropped 0 bases and J dropped 2 bases, with 4 bases sitting between them. The germline CDR1 and CDR2 sequences are KGHSH and LQKENI. The CDR3 has 13 amino acids. The CDR3 DNA reads as TGTGCCAGCTCACCACCGGTGAACTATGGCTACACCTTC. Protein sequence: CASSPPVNYGYTF.